The clone carrying this T cell receptor beta chain showed up just a few times. Its target is unknown. Whereas donors were nominally healthy upon sampling, unrecorded immune exposures were probable. These data come from a study of cytomegalovirus exposure and HLA in healthy donors. Broader study findings: Previously analyzed data showed that most TCR beta V segments were productive at a frequency of about 87% or about 30%. It was assumed in the presence/absence analyses that sequencing depth was roughly uniform across donors. Analysis was performed later, and it showed HLA-associated TCR beta chains to be more clonally expanded than equally common others.

Researchers ran the PCR with 60 Vbeta and 13 Jbeta primers. TCRdb's copy holds only in-frame clones and misses some; the assay was immunoSEQ multiplex PCR. The repertoire holds over 150,000 clones, with around 85% as singletons. The V gene's germline CDR1 is SGHDN and CDR2 FVKESK. The CDR3 has 13 residues. Between the trimmed V and J ends, which lost 5 bases and 8 bases, there was a span of 15 bases. The sequenced sample was PBMCs. V gene TRBV14 combines with J gene TRBJ1-2; no firm D call. The sequence was obtained from a man aged 40-55 years in good health and CMV-seronegative. The CDR3 loop is CASSEPPGYGYTF. The CDR3 DNA follows: TGTGCCAGCAGCGAACCCCCAGGATACGGCTACACCTTC.